This T cell receptor beta chain was sequenced for a study of PD-1 blockade in classical Hodgkin lymphoma. Study details: Administration of nivolumab to patients was at 3 mg/kg intravenously every 2 weeks. Findings and limits, study-wide: Relapsed/refractory patients reportedly had the lowest baseline TCR diversity, below newly diagnosed patients, who were below healthy donors. Patients starting nivolumab less than 1 year after ASCT had lower diversity and were excluded from later analyses.

Documented time point: cycle 4 day 1 (C4D1), after five to seven weeks of nivolumab. Every patient was affected by relapse after autologous stem cell transplantation, while exposure to brentuximab vedotin was not uniform. Using immunoSEQ multiplex PCR, the repertoire was profiled, and TCRdb retains in-frame clones only, with some absent. The data hold roughly 100,000 clones, with approximately 89% observed a single time. On this clone itself: Antigen specificity is unknown.

The origin of this receptor is a human donor with classical Hodgkin lymphoma. The sample in question was peripheral blood mononuclear cells (PBMCs), obtained before the fourth cycle of nivolumab.

DNA for the CDR3: TGTGCCAGCAGACAGAACTACGAGCAGTACTTC. It encodes CASRQNYEQYF. The J gene is TRBJ2-7, the V gene TRBV27; D remains unclear. Trimming pared 6 bases from V and 3 bases from J, leaving 6 bases between. Germline CDR1 reads MNHEY; CDR2 reads SMNVEV (reference sequence). The CDR3 is 11 amino acids.